This note documents a single TCR beta chain sequence. The antigen remains unidentified. The data derive from a study of Ad26.COV2.S vaccination and SARS-CoV-2 variants. Study-wide results and limits: Measurement of non-spike TCR breadth gave similar results in vaccine and placebo recipients. Vaccine recipients surpassed placebo recipients in spike-specific TCR breadth. There was reportedly substantial breadth in spike-specific CD8+ and CD4+ T cell responses after vaccination.

The CDR3 is 15 residues long. After removal of 0 bases from V and 2 bases from J, the junction contained 5 bases not matched to a gene. Germline V CDR1 and CDR2: SGDLS, YYNGEE. Assay: immunoSEQ multiplex PCR; the TCRdb copy retains only in-frame clones and omits some. The table shows about 350,000 clones, with approximately 90% occurring only once. This receptor was identified in a human donor who had recovered from COVID-19. The chain employs TRBV9 and TRBJ2-7, with TRBD2 matching 7 bases. Sequencing used peripheral blood, obtained after recovery from COVID-19. CDR3 region: CASSVDTGRTYEQYF. Here the CDR3 DNA reads TGTGCCAGCAGCGTAGATACCGGGAGGACCTACGAGCAGTACTTC.